Each of the 9 T cell receptor beta chains below was sequenced from the same sample in a study of blood T cell repertoires in COVID-19. Profiled with immunoSEQ multiplex PCR; TCRdb holds only in-frame clones, not every one. This sample has about 220,000 clones; about 86% occur once, and the top ten carry roughly 3%. Sequencing was done on a sample of peripheral blood. The receptors here all came from a young woman who had recovered from COVID-19.

The V call is TRBV7-3, the J call TRBJ2-1, with 8 bases that match TRBD1. This CDR3 contains 15 residues. J gave up 9 bases and V 3 bases, and 10 bases lay outside the gene matches. Germline values: CDR1 SGHTA, CDR2 FQGTGA. CDR3 sequence reads: CASSFNRGEWSEQFF. In DNA, the CDR3 is TGTGCCAGCAGCTTCAACAGGGGGGAATGGAGTGAGCAGTTCTTC. Full variable domain (outside the CDR3, taken from reference TRBV7-3 and TRBJ2-1): GAGVSQTPSNKVTEKGKYVELRCDPISGHTALYWYRQSLGQGPEFLIYFQGTGAADDSGLPNDRFFAVRPEGSVSTLKIQRTERGDSAVYLCASSFNRGEWSEQFFGPGTRLTVL.

This chain links TRBV10-3 with TRBJ1-4; D perhaps matches TRBD1 (5 bases). Germline V gene lookup returns CDR1 ENHRY and CDR2 SYGVKD. The CDR3 covers 15 residues. Trimming cost V 5 bases and J 4 bases, with 14 bases left between them. Written as DNA, the CDR3 is TGTGCCATCAGTTGGGAACAGGAAGATAATGAAAAACTGTTTTTT. It codes for CAISWEQEDNEKLFF.

The chain links TRBV28 to TRBJ2-5; possible D gene TRBD1, 6 bases. The ends were cut back, 3 bases at V and 4 bases at J, with 9 bases in the middle. Germline CDR1 reads MDHEN; CDR2 reads SYDVKM. This CDR3 region has 13 residues. The CDR3 reads CASSFRGPETQYF. As DNA, the CDR3 is TGTGCCAGCAGTTTCAGGGGCCCAGAGACCCAGTACTTC.

This chain uses TRBV7-9 with TRBJ2-1, with 10 bases matching TRBD2. The germline V gene encodes CDR1 SEHNR and CDR2 FQNEAQ (reference sequence). J gave up 6 bases and V 4 bases, and 9 bases lay outside the gene matches. The CDR3 covers 16 residues. The CDR3 DNA sequence: TGTGCCAGCAGCTCACCAGCGGGAGGGCCAAGCAATGAGCAGTTCTTC. It translates to CASSSPAGGPSNEQFF. The variable domain in full, completed from reference TRBV7-9 and TRBJ2-1, reads DTGVSQNPRHKITKRGQNVTFRCDPISEHNRLYWYRQTLGQGPEFLTYFQNEAQLEKSRLLSDRFSAERPKGSFSTLEIQRTEQGDSAMYLCASSSPAGGPSNEQFFGPGTRLTVL.

This clone occurred once. V usage is TRBV6-6 and J usage is TRBJ2-5; no clear D. The germline gives CDR1 MNHNY, CDR2 SVGAGI (reference sequence). Trimming pared 4 bases from V and 10 bases from J, leaving 16 bases between. The length of the CDR3 is 13 residues. CDR3 DNA: TGTGCCAGCAGTTCCATCGACTCATCAGTCCAGTACTTC. This sequence encodes CASSSIDSSVQYF.

V is TRBV4-1 and J is TRBJ1-1; perhaps TRBD1 as D (6 bases). The CDR3 runs to 14 residues. The V and J ends lost 6 bases and 1 base respectively, with 12 bases between them. Germline CDR1 reads MGHRA; CDR2 reads YSYEKL. The CDR3 nucleotides read TGCGCCAGCAGAGATCCAGGGGCGAACACTGAAGCTTTCTTT. Translation gives CASRDPGANTEAFF.

V usage is TRBV28 and J usage is TRBJ2-5, with TRBD2 matching 8 bases. Germline values: CDR1 MDHEN, CDR2 SYDVKM. CDR3 size: 16 residues. Trimming removed 5 bases from V and 2 bases from J; junction bases left unmatched: 10. As DNA, the CDR3 is TGTGCCAGCAGTCCCGCATTAGCGGGGAAACAAGAGACCCAGTACTTC. Translating gives CASSPALAGKQETQYF.

In this sample, this clone turned up a few times. The chain combines TRBV15 with TRBJ1-2; no reliable D call. Trimming removed 0 bases from V and 2 bases from J, with 4 bases in between. The CDR3 covers 13 residues. CDR1 is LNHNV and CDR2 is YYDKDF in the germline V gene (reference sequence). The CDR3, as DNA: TGTGCCACCAGCAGAGACAGGAACTATGGCTACACCTTC. It codes for CATSRDRNYGYTF.

Note on this clone: Other nucleotide sequences from this sample produce the same CDR3. V and J are TRBV18 and TRBJ1-1, with TRBD1 matching over 8 bases. The V gene's germline CDR1 is KGHSH and CDR2 LQKENI. V was pared by 3 bases and J by 1 base, with 4 bases of the junction left unmatched. The CDR3 runs 15 residues. The CDR3 sequence: CASSPQTGENTEAFF. CDR3 bases: TGTGCCAGCTCACCTCAGACAGGGGAGAACACTGAAGCTTTCTTT.